This TCR beta chain was profiled in a study of cytomegalovirus exposure and HLA in healthy donors. V was shortened by 3 bases and J by 8 bases, with 17 bases between the two germline ends. The germline gives CDR1 MNHNS, CDR2 SASEGT. The CDR3 length is 15 residues. With 60 Vbeta and 13 Jbeta primers, the PCR was carried out. Measured with immunoSEQ multiplex PCR; TCRdb has only the in-frame clones, and not every one. The sample consists of approximately 93,000 clones, 70% to 85% of them appearing once. With respect to this clone: Its antigen is unknown.

Findings of the study overall: Presence/absence analyses supposed approximately even sequencing depth among donors. Segments of the TCR beta V type were, in most cases, productive about 90% or about 30% of the time in an earlier analysis. Reports showed the classifier diagnosing cytomegalovirus status with high specificity and sensitivity. Certain indistinguishable V segments, among them TRBV6-2 and TRBV6-3, were excluded.

Input material: PBMCs. This chain links TRBV6-1 with TRBJ2-1; tentatively, D is TRBD2 (6 bases). The receptor was isolated from a man aged 45 to 65 in good health and CMV-seronegative. CDR3 bases: TGTGCCAGCAGTGAGAGGAGGGGACTCGGGGATGAGCAGTTCTTC. As protein: CASSERRGLGDEQFF.